The 18 T cell receptor beta chains below all came from one sample that was sequenced in a study of identical twins. One entry per CDR3 protein, called by TCRdb with MiXCR from the 5' RACE reads. The sample includes approximately 280,000 distinct CDR3 sequences, approximately 8.5% of them seen just once. These same records also appear under a second study, on yellow fever vaccine responses in identical twins.

The sequencing input was memory (CD45RO+) T cells sorted from blood. These receptors all come from a woman younger than 35 in good health.

The chain is built from TRBV28 and TRBJ1-2; D remains ambiguous. The CDR3 has 12 residues. The V and J ends lost 6 bases and 5 bases respectively, with 10 bases between them. Germline V gives CDR1 MDHEN, CDR2 SYDVKM. CDR3 bases: TGTGCCAGCAGGTCAGAATCGTATGGCTACACCTTC. Its protein product is CASRSESYGYTF.

This clonotype was counted between two and nine times. The chain uses TRBV7-2 and TRBJ2-1; no clear D. The V and J ends lost 1 base and 9 bases respectively, with 13 bases between them. There are 14 residues in the CDR3. The germline V gene has CDR1 SGHTA and CDR2 FQGNSA. The CDR3 here is CASSLVARVGEQFF. The CDR3 nucleotides are TGTGCCAGCAGCTTAGTCGCTAGGGTCGGTGAGCAGTTCTTC.

The sample holds a few counts of this clonotype. The chain uses TRBV6-6 and TRBJ2-7; D might be TRBD1 or TRBD2, each matching 5 bases. This CDR3 spans 13 amino acids. V shed 0 bases and J shed 7 bases, with 10 bases lying between them. From germline, CDR1 is MNHNY and CDR2 SVGAGI (reference sequence). The CDR3 DNA sequence: TGTGCCAGCAGTTACTCGTGGGGGTTGGAGCAGTACTTC. Translated: CASSYSWGLEQYF.

This clonotype was recorded at least ten times. The V gene is TRBV20-1, the J gene TRBJ2-1; 7 bases agree with TRBD2. The germline gives CDR1 DFQATT, CDR2 SNEGSKA (reference sequence). This CDR3 is built from 17 residues. V dropped 5 bases and J dropped 0; count of bases not matched to a gene: 13. In DNA form, the CDR3 reads TGCAGTGCTCCAAAGGGAGGGTATTATAGCTCCTACAATGAGCAGTTCTTC. It yields the protein CSAPKGGYYSSYNEQFF.

The sample holds a few counts of this clonotype. This sequence joins TRBV7-2 and TRBJ2-1, with TRBD2 matching 13 bases. CDR1 and CDR2 (germline): SGHTA, FQGNSA. With 5 bases clipped from V and 9 bases from J, the junction kept 7 bases outside the gene matches. The CDR3 loop spans 15 amino acids. The CDR3 loop reads CASSAPGLAGPEQFF. Written as DNA, the CDR3 is TGTGCCAGCAGCGCTCCGGGACTAGCGGGGCCTGAGCAGTTCTTC.

This clonotype was seen only a few times. The chain uses TRBV24-1 and TRBJ2-1; D is unresolved. Trimming took off 3 bases at V and 0 bases at J, with 11 bases between the two ends. The CDR3 extends over 16 amino acids. Germline CDR1 KGHDR, CDR2 SFDVKD. The CDR3 DNA sequence: TGTGCCACCAGTGATACCGACTTTACCTCCTACAATGAGCAGTTCTTC. This encodes CATSDTDFTSYNEQFF.

There are a few counts of this clonotype. The chain links TRBV20-1 to TRBJ1-5; a possible D gene is TRBD1 (6 bases). The germline CDR1 and CDR2 sequences are DFQATT and SNEGSKA (reference sequence). The CDR3 consists of 13 residues. V was cut by 6 bases and J by 5 bases, with 14 bases left in between. The CDR3 sequence is CSANTGNDQPQHF. Written as DNA, the CDR3 is TGCAGTGCCAACACAGGGAACGATCAGCCCCAGCATTTT.

This clonotype was detected only a few times. V and J are TRBV29-1 and TRBJ2-5, with 10 bases fitting TRBD1. J gave up 1 base and V 6 bases, and 8 bases lay outside the gene matches. The CDR3 is 15 residues long. CDR1 SQVTM and CDR2 ANQGSEA come from the germline V gene. The CDR3: CSVVGDRGPQETQYF. The DNA of the CDR3 is TGCAGCGTCGTGGGTGACAGGGGGCCCCAAGAGACCCAGTACTTC. Combining the CDR3 with reference TRBV29-1 and TRBJ2-5 gives the whole variable domain SAVISQKPSRDICQRGTSLTIQCQVDSQVTMMFWYRQQPGQSLTLIATANQGSEATYESGFVIDKFPISRPNLTFSTLTVSNMSPEDSSIYLCSVVGDRGPQETQYFGPGTRLLVL.

In this sample, this clonotype turned up a few times. CDR3 bases: TGTGCCAGCCTTGGTTACAGGGGTCCTAACACCGGGGAGCTGTTTTTT. The encoded protein is CASLGYRGPNTGELFF. J is TRBJ2-2 and V is TRBV2; TRBD1 matches 7 bases. This CDR3 region has 16 residues. The germline CDR1 and CDR2 sequences are SNHLY and FYNNEI. V lost 8 bases to trimming and J lost 2 bases; unmatched junction nucleotides: 11.

This clonotype was counted at least ten times. This chain links TRBV5-1 with TRBJ1-1; TRBD1 might be the D (5 bases). Trimming stripped 2 bases from V and 1 base from J, with 9 bases between. The germline V gene has CDR1 SGHRS and CDR2 YFSETQ. CDR3 length: 14 amino acids. CDR3 loop: CASSFDRKNTEAFF. DNA for the CDR3: TGCGCCAGCAGCTTTGACAGAAAGAACACTGAAGCTTTCTTT.

This clonotype occurred once. Being one base from a much bigger clone, this may be a read error. The chain employs TRBV3-1 and TRBJ2-1, with a possible D match to TRBD2 (5 bases). Germline CDR1 LGHDT, CDR2 YNNKEL (reference sequence). The CDR3 extends over 15 amino acids. The chain's CDR3 is CTSSQGGTRSNEQFF. Here the CDR3 DNA reads TGTACCAGCAGCCAAGGAGGTACTAGGTCCAATGAGCAGTTCTTC.

This clonotype was recorded a few times. The chain couples TRBV12-3 or TRBV12-4 to TRBJ2-3; D gene unclear. V gave up 4 bases and J gave up 8 bases, with 7 bases separating them. The CDR3 sequence is 11 residues long. CDR3 DNA sequence: TGTGCCAGCAGTTCCCGTCTTACGCAGTATTTT. It yields the protein CASSSRLTQYF.

This clonotype was counted many times. The rearrangement joins TRBV12-3 or TRBV12-4 to TRBJ2-2; D assignment may be TRBD1 or TRBD2 (6 bases each). CDR3 length equals 16 residues. V lost 3 bases to trimming and J lost 6 bases, with 17 bases between them. CDR3 in amino acids: CASSFIRGQGSGELFF. In DNA, the CDR3 is TGTGCCAGCAGTTTTATCCGGGGGCAAGGGTCCGGGGAGCTGTTTTTT.

Ten or more counts support this clonotype. J is TRBJ2-1 and V is TRBV28; 9 nucleotides align to TRBD1. Trimming removed 5 bases from V and 12 bases from J; junction bases left unmatched: 2. The CDR3 consists of 11 residues. From germline, CDR1 is MDHEN and CDR2 SYDVKM. The DNA of the CDR3 is TGTGCCAGCAGTGTGACAGGGGGGCAGTTCTTC. Amino acid sequence: CASSVTGGQFF. Full variable domain (outside the CDR3, taken from reference TRBV28 and TRBJ2-1): DVKVTQSSRYLVKRTGEKVFLECVQDMDHENMFWYRQDPGLGLRLIYFSYDVKMKEKGDIPEGYSVSREKKERFSLILESASTNQTSMYLCASSVTGGQFFGPGTRLTVL.

This clonotype was seen ten or more times. The chain joins TRBV3-1 to TRBJ2-4; D possibly corresponds to TRBD2 (6 bases). Trimming shortened V by 4 bases and J by 4 bases, and 8 bases separated the two germline ends. The CDR3 covers 13 residues. Germline loops: CDR1 LGHDT, CDR2 YNNKEL (reference sequence). The DNA for the CDR3 is TGTGCCAGCAGCCTCGGGGGTAAAAACATTCAGTACTTC. This encodes CASSLGGKNIQYF. The full variable domain, in which reference TRBV3-1 and TRBJ2-4 provide the parts outside the CDR3, is DTAVSQTPKYLVTQMGNDKSIKCEQNLGHDTMYWYKQDSKKFLKIMFSYNNKELIINETVPNRFSPKSPDKAHLNLHINSLELGDSAVYFCASSLGGKNIQYFGAGTRLSVL.

This rearrangement joins TRBV27 to TRBJ2-2, with TRBD2 matching 7 bases. The V and J ends lost 7 bases and 3 bases, in that order; junction bases with no gene match: 5. Per germline, CDR1 MNHEY and CDR2 SMNVEV (reference sequence). The CDR3 is 14 residues long. In DNA form, the CDR3 reads TGTGCCAGCAAAGTGGCGGGGGACACCGGGGAGCTGTTTTTT. It specifies CASKVAGDTGELFF.

The V call is TRBV12-3 or TRBV12-4, the J call TRBJ1-2; the D gene is possibly TRBD1 (5 bases). The CDR3 length is 12 residues. V lost 7 bases to trimming and J lost 8 bases, with 14 bases between them. DNA of the CDR3: TGTGCCAGCACATACCAGGGTTGGGGCTACACCTTC. It codes for CASTYQGWGYTF.

This clonotype was recorded a few times. This sequence joins TRBV11-3 and TRBJ2-7; TRBD1 aligns across 8 bases. This CDR3 region has 14 residues. Germline loops: CDR1 SGHNT, CDR2 YENEEA. The V segment lost 5 bases and the J segment 6 bases; nucleotides outside the gene matches: 9. The CDR3 region is CASSPMGRGREQYF. DNA of the CDR3: TGTGCCAGCAGCCCTATGGGCAGGGGGCGCGAGCAGTACTTC.